The clone carrying this TCR beta chain was detected many times. The antigen is undetermined. This sample was included in a study of Graves' ophthalmopathy and Graves' hyperthyroidism. General study findings and limits: Also, most clonotypes expanded in the thyroid above 0.001 frequency appeared in blood.

The CDR3 loop spans 16 amino acids. Trimming removed 0 bases at V and 2 bases at J, with 13 bases between. Amplification of the TCR beta CDR3 regions used RNA transcripts (as template). HTBI primers were employed in first-round RT-PCR, then a second-round multiplex PCR followed. TCRdb reprocessed the multiplex PCR reads via MiXCR and lists one record per CDR3 protein. The sample gives 200,000 to 250,000 distinct CDR3 sequences, 20% to 25% of which show up once; 43% is in the top ten. The specimen sequenced was peripheral blood. The receptor was isolated from a woman aged 50 to 60 with Graves' ophthalmopathy. The chain joins TRBV12-3 or TRBV12-4 to TRBJ1-1; possible D gene TRBD1, 5 bases. CDR3 region: CASSLAVGVGNTEAFF. CDR3 DNA sequence: TGTGCCAGCAGTTTAGCGGTAGGGGTTGGAAACACTGAAGCTTTCTTT.